This T cell receptor beta chain is from a study of T cell responses to AZD1222 COVID-19 vaccine (dated by TCRdb to 2020 to 2022). Background for the entire study: TCR sequencing was performed for some 250 trial participants, of whom some 200 were given two doses of AZD1222 and some 26 were given two doses of MenACWY control vaccine. Trial participants were enrolled into age subgroups of 18-55, 56-69 and 70-plus years, which contained around 140, 26 and 57 TCR-sequenced participants, respectively.

The CDR3 regions of human TCRbeta chains were analyzed by immunosequencing. The source study handled its data this way. Repertoire TCRs were checked for matches against a reference library of SARS-CoV-2-specific TCRs that had been generated using the MIRA antigen-specificity platform. Breadth meant the fraction of unique TCRs that were SARS-CoV-2-associated, whereas depth meant the fraction of total T cells that were SARS-CoV-2-associated. Using the MIRA data, every spike-specific TCR was mapped to the spike region that the TCR reacted to and assigned to either a CD4 or a CD8 class. Log10-transformed breadth and depth values were compared by one-way ANOVA with Sidak's multiple comparisons tests. TCRdb's version of the immuneACCESS table is confined to in-frame rearrangements and falls short of the full clone set. An unresolved V gene accounts for under half of the shortfall where checked; the remainder is of unknown origin. The V and J calls and the clone size are those of that table, but D and trimming were determined from the DNA. The sample table holds over 150,000 clones, of which approximately 89% were seen once. Jointly, the top ten make up about 3.5% of the sample.

V ends up 2 bases short and J 7 bases short, with an unmatched junction base count of 3. The CDR3 covers 13 residues, taking in both the cysteine and the phenylalanine. Kept here is only the CDR3 DNA, which spans 39 bases and is read in frame from base 1. CDR1 and CDR2 were assigned from the germline V gene as SGDLS and YYNGEE. This clone has only one observation. Its antigen is not yet known. Base qualities are not recorded, but no much larger clone differs from it by a single base. Paper-wide results and their limitations: Reportedly, close to half of the unique spike-specific TCRs recognized epitopes lying outside the regions that are mutated in the B.1.351 and B.1.1.7 variants. In the small 56-69-year group, the increase in depth fell short of significance, most likely because of low power. A significant rise in spike-specific TCR breadth and depth was observed after two AZD1222 doses relative to day 0 and relative to MenACWY recipients. CD4 TCRs associated with the vaccine covered the entire spike protein, and the dominant responses were in regions 160-218 and 743-854. Because no samples from the day 14 peak response were available, repertoires could be characterized only after the peak T cell response. Most participants were white British and females outnumbered males, and the authors suggested that clonal diversity may have been underestimated. Conclusions about previously exposed vaccinees are limited, since just five or six AZD1222 recipients were seropositive for SARS-CoV-2 at baseline.

Sample time point, as interpreted from the label and publication: about 28 days (+/-7) after the second vaccine dose. AZD1222 recipients whose second dose came at about 4 weeks and those whose second dose came at about 12 weeks were combined into one group, since spike-specific TCR depth and breadth did not differ between the two schedules. Samples from vaccinated people were obtained from the UK trials COV001 and COV002, which included a single-blind randomized controlled phase 2/3 trial of AZD1222 (ChAdOx1 nCoV-19) in healthy adults. For TCRbeta chain sequencing, PBMC samples were collected from trial participants at day 0 and at day 28 after the second dose.

The V and J genes are TRBV9 and TRBJ2-7; the central 10 bases match TRBD1. This sequence originates from an adult who received the AZD1222 COVID-19 vaccine. Sequenced here: peripheral blood, sampled 28 days after the second AZD1222 dose. The sequenced DNA: TGTGCCAGCAGCGTGACAGGGGGCGGGGAGCAGTACTTC. This gives the protein CASSVTGGGEQYF.